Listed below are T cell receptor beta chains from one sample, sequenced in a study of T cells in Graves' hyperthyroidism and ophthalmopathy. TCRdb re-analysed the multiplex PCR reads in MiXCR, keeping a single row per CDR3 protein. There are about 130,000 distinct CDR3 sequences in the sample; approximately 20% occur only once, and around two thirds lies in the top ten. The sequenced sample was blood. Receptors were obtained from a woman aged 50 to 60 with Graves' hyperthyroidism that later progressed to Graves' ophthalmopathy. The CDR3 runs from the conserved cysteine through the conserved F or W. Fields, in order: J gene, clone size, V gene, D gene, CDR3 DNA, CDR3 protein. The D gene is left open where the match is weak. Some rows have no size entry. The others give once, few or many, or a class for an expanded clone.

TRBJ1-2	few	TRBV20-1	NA	TGCAGTGCTAGGGTCGGTTCTAACTATGGCTACACCTTC	CSARVGSNYGYTF
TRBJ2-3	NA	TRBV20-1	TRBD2	TGCAGTGCTTGGACTGGCCTAGCGGGAACAGATACGCAGTATTTT	CSAWTGLAGTDTQYF
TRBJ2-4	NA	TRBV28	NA	TGTGCCAGCACCAAGGACGTGGCGGGAGCCAAAAACATTCAGTACTTC	CASTKDVAGAKNIQYF
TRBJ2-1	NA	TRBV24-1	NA	TGTGCCACAAACGCAGGGGCGGGTTACAATGAGCAGTTCTTC	CATNAGAGYNEQFF
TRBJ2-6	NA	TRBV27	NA	TGTGCCAGCAGTACCGGACAACCAGGGGCCAACGTCCTGACTTTC	CASSTGQPGANVLTF
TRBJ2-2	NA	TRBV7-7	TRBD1	TGTGCTAGCAGCTCGGGACAGGCCGGGGAGCTGTTTTTT	CASSSGQAGELFF
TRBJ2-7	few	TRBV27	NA	TGTGCCAGCAGTTTAGGACCTGGATACGAGCAGTACTTC	CASSLGPGYEQYF
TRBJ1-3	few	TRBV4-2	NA	TGTGCCAGCAGCCAAGTGGGGCAGGACCCCTCTGGAAACACCATATATTTT	CASSQVGQDPSGNTIYF
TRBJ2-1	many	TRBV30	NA	TGTGCCTGGAGTGAGTTGTCCTACAATGAGCAGTTCTTC	CAWSELSYNEQFF
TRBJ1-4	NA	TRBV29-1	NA	TGCAGCGGGACGGGACCGCTAAATGAAAAACTGTTTTTT	CSGTGPLNEKLFF
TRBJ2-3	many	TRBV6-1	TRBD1	TGTGCCAGCAGATTGACAGGGGGGACCACAGATACGCAGTATTTT	CASRLTGGTTDTQYF
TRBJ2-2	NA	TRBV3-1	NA	TGTGCCAGCAAGATCCAGGGGAACACCGGGGAGCTGTTTTTT	CASKIQGNTGELFF
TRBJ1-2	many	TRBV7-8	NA	TGTGCCAGCAGCGCTCGTGCAGGGGCCTATGGCTACACCTTC	CASSARAGAYGYTF
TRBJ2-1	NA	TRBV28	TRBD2	TGTGCCAGCAGTTATGCCCCCATGGGGGCGGGAGGGAGGTACAATGAGCAGTTCTTC	CASSYAPMGAGGRYNEQFF
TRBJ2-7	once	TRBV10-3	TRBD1	TGTGCCATCAGCGAGGGGGACAGGGGGCTCTACGAGCAGTACTTC	CAISEGDRGLYEQYF
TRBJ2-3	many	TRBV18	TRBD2	TGTGCCAGCTCACCACTAGCGGGAGTGGGCACAGATACGCAGTATTTT	CASSPLAGVGTDTQYF
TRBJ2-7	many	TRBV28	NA	TGTGCCAGCAGTTTAAGTCGCGGGGCCTCCTACGAGCAGTACTTC	CASSLSRGASYEQYF
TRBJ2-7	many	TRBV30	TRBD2	TGTGCCTGGAGTGTGGGACTAGCGGGAGATGAGCAGTACTTC	CAWSVGLAGDEQYF
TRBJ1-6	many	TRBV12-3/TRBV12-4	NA	TGTGCCAGCAGTCCGGTTAGGAATTCACCCCTCCACTTT	CASSPVRNSPLHF
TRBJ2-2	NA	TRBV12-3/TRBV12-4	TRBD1	TGTGCCAGCAATCCGACAGGGGGAGGTACCGGGGAGCTGTTTTTT	CASNPTGGGTGELFF
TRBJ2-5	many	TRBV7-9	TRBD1	TGTGCCAGCAGCCACATTGGGGACAGGGGCCAAGAGACCCAGTACTTC	CASSHIGDRGQETQYF
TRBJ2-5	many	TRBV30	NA	TGTGCCTGGAGTAAGTGGGCAGGCAGTCAAGAGACCCAGTACTTC	CAWSKWAGSQETQYF
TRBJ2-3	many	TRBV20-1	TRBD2	TGCAGTGCTAGAGTACTAGCGGGACCTAGCACAGATACGCAGTATTTT	CSARVLAGPSTDTQYF
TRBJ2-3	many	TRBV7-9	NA	TGTGCCAGCAGCTCGATCACAGATACGCAGTATTTT	CASSSITDTQYF
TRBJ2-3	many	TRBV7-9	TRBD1	TGTGCCAGCACCGCTCAGGGAGTGAGGGGGCGCGGAGATACGCAGTATTTT	CASTAQGVRGRGDTQYF
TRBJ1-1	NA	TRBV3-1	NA	TGTGCCAGCAGCCAAGATCACAAATCTGAAGCTTTCTTT	CASSQDHKSEAFF